Listed here are 26 T cell receptor beta chains from one sample, sequenced in a study of shared clonotypes between healthy human individuals. Naive CD8 cells were CD45RO-negative, positively selected for CCR7, excluding terminally differentiated effector memory CD45RA+ cells. Produced via immunoSEQ multiplex PCR; TCRdb's table is partial and in-frame only. The table includes around 2.1 million clones, 93% detected once. Sequencing input: naive CD8+ T cells from PBMCs. The receptor set was obtained from a man aged 18 to 29 in good health. Some clones in this sample may be carry-over from other donors' samples.

This clone was seen only once. The chain has TRBV9 and TRBJ2-7; TRBD2 aligns across 9 bases. The germline V gene encodes CDR1 SGDLS and CDR2 YYNGEE. The CDR3 sequence is 15 residues long. The V gene end was trimmed by 3 bases and the J gene end by 1 base; junction bases not matched to a gene: 5. Here the CDR3 reads CASSGPSGKSYEQYF. CDR3 DNA sequence: TGTGCCAGCAGCGGCCCTAGCGGGAAGTCCTACGAGCAGTACTTC.

The V call is TRBV30, the J call TRBJ1-4; TRBD1 might be the D (6 bases). CDR1 is GTSNPN and CDR2 is SVGIG in the germline V gene (reference sequence). The CDR3 length is 13 residues. The ends were cut back, 0 bases at V and 8 bases at J, with 10 bases in the middle. The CDR3 DNA sequence: TGTGCCTGGAGTGTTGGGGGCGCGGAAAAACTGTTTTTT. Translating gives CAWSVGGAEKLFF.

This CDR3 reads CASSLRSGETYGYEQYF. The CDR3 DNA sequence: TGTGCCAGCAGCCTTAGATCGGGGGAGACATACGGCTACGAGCAGTACTTC. The chain uses TRBV5-6 and TRBJ2-7, with D possibly TRBD2 on 6 matching bases. This CDR3 contains 17 residues. CDR1 is SGHDT and CDR2 is YYEEEE in the germline V gene. The V gene lost 4 bases and the J gene lost 3 bases, with 23 bases spanning the gap.

In its sample, this clone was seen a few times. The genes are TRBV6-6 and TRBJ2-2; TRBD1 matches 7 bases. From germline, CDR1 is MNHNY and CDR2 SVGAGI (reference sequence). Germline trimming cut 7 bases from V and 1 base from J; bases unmatched to any gene: 9. The CDR3 has 16 amino acids. Here the CDR3 DNA reads TGTGCCAGCAAAGACCGGGACAGAGAGAACACCGGGGAGCTGTTTTTT. This translates into CASKDRDRENTGELFF.

As concerns this clone: This same CDR3 is encoded by further DNA sequences in the sample. V gene TRBV28 combines with J gene TRBJ1-1; possibly TRBD1 for D (6 bases). The CDR3 runs to 13 residues. The germline V gene has CDR1 MDHEN and CDR2 SYDVKM. V was clipped by 5 bases and J by 5 bases, with 12 bases between them. The CDR3 bases are TGTGCCAGCAGTCTGAGGGGGGTAACTGAAGCTTTCTTT. Its translation: CASSLRGVTEAFF. The full variable domain, completed using reference TRBV28 and TRBJ1-1, is DVKVTQSSRYLVKRTGEKVFLECVQDMDHENMFWYRQDPGLGLRLIYFSYDVKMKEKGDIPEGYSVSREKKERFSLILESASTNQTSMYLCASSLRGVTEAFFGQGTRLTVV.

The chain carries TRBV10-3 and TRBJ2-2, with D uncertain. Germline V gene data show CDR1 as ENHRY and CDR2 as SYGVKD. Trimming shortened V by 0 bases and J by 7 bases, and 6 bases separated the two germline ends. The CDR3 contains 13 residues. CDR3 sequence (DNA): TGTGCCATCAGTGAGTCGGGAATCGGGGAGCTGTTTTTT. Protein: CAISESGIGELFF.

This clone was detected only a few times. The rearrangement links TRBV9 to TRBJ1-1; D might be TRBD1 (5 bases). The germline V and J ends were trimmed by 3 bases and 5 bases, with 14 bases remaining between them. The germline gives CDR1 SGDLS, CDR2 YYNGEE. The CDR3 length is 14 residues. The CDR3 sequence: CASSGGQRTTEAFF. The CDR3, as DNA: TGTGCCAGCAGCGGAGGGCAGCGGACAACTGAAGCTTTCTTT. The complete variable domain, with remaining parts taken from reference TRBV9 and TRBJ1-1, reads DSGVTQTPKHLITATGQRVTLRCSPRSGDLSVYWYQQSLDQGLQFLIQYYNGEERAKGNILERFSAQQFPDLHSELNLSSLELGDSALYFCASSGGQRTTEAFFGQGTRLTVV.

The V gene is TRBV27, the J gene TRBJ2-5, with TRBD2 as a possible D gene (6 bases). This CDR3 region has 13 residues. Germline CDR1 MNHEY, CDR2 SMNVEV (reference sequence). The germline V and J ends were trimmed by 3 bases and 5 bases, with 10 bases remaining between them. The CDR3 sequence is CASSFGGRETQYF. CDR3 DNA: TGTGCCAGCAGTTTCGGGGGTCGGGAGACCCAGTACTTC.

The chain is built from TRBV28 and TRBJ2-1; D may be TRBD2 (5 bases). Germline V gene sequence: CDR1 MDHEN, CDR2 SYDVKM. With 4 bases removed from V and 10 bases from J, the gap between germline ends came to 8 bases. This CDR3 is 11 amino acids long. CDR3 loop: CASSSTREQFF. The CDR3 DNA reads TGTGCCAGCAGTTCCACTAGGGAGCAGTTCTTC.

This chain uses TRBV7-9 with TRBJ2-7; TRBD1 aligns across 10 bases. The CDR3 covers 13 residues. V trimming: 4 bases; J trimming: 3 bases; junction bases outside the gene matches: 0. Germline lookup yields CDR1 SEHNR and CDR2 FQNEAQ (reference sequence). The CDR3 region is CASSWDRGYEQYF. CDR3 DNA sequence: TGTGCCAGCAGCTGGGACAGGGGCTACGAGCAGTACTTC.

This sequence joins TRBV18 and TRBJ1-1; 9 bases map to TRBD1. This CDR3 has 17 residues. With 5 bases clipped from V and 4 bases from J, the junction kept 14 bases outside the gene matches. The germline V gene has CDR1 KGHSH and CDR2 LQKENI. The CDR3 here is CASSYSKAGQGSTEAFF. The DNA for the CDR3 is TGTGCCAGCTCATACAGTAAGGCGGGACAGGGTAGCACTGAAGCTTTCTTT.

The chain couples TRBV29-1 to TRBJ2-4; D might be TRBD1 (6 bases). CDR3 size: 14 residues. The V and J ends lost 7 bases and 1 base respectively, with 14 bases between them. Germline CDR1 SQVTM, CDR2 ANQGSEA. CDR3 DNA sequence: TGCAGCGCCGTCTCAGGGGAGGCCAAAAACATTCAGTACTTC. As protein: CSAVSGEAKNIQYF.

The chain joins TRBV5-1 to TRBJ2-5, with 9 positions matching TRBD1. Germline assignment: CDR1 SGHRS and CDR2 YFSETQ. The J segment lost 4 bases and the V segment lost 4 bases, leaving 5 bases of the junction unmatched. The CDR3 spans 14 residues. The CDR3 here is CASSTTTGGETQYF. For the CDR3, the DNA is TGCGCCAGCAGCACAACGACAGGGGGAGAGACCCAGTACTTC.

This clone was observed a single time. The chain has TRBV7-9 and TRBJ1-2; no clear D gene. There are 17 residues in the CDR3. V was pared by 1 base and J by 8 bases, with 23 bases between. Germline lookup yields CDR1 SEHNR and CDR2 FQNEAQ (reference sequence). CDR3 DNA sequence: TGTGCCAGCAGCTTAGTCCAAGGGATCAGGCCGGCGGTCGGCTACACCTTC. This sequence encodes CASSLVQGIRPAVGYTF.

This clone was recorded only once. The chain uses TRBV10-1 and TRBJ2-7; D gene uncertain. V lost 2 bases and J 2 bases, leaving 7 bases between the germline ends. The CDR3 contains 13 residues. Germline assignment: CDR1 WNHNN and CDR2 SYGVQD (reference sequence). The CDR3 DNA is TGCGCCAGCAGTGAGGACTTGGCCTACGAGCAGTACTTC. This translates into CASSEDLAYEQYF.

The chain recombines TRBV7-2 with TRBJ2-7; possibly TRBD1 for D (6 bases). With 1 base removed from V and 1 base from J, the gap between germline ends came to 23 bases. CDR3 length: 19 residues. Germline V lookup: CDR1 SGHTA, CDR2 FQGNSA. CDR3 sequence reads: CASSLEGVGQGHWSYEQYF. CDR3 DNA sequence: TGTGCCAGCAGCTTAGAGGGGGTAGGTCAGGGCCATTGGTCCTACGAGCAGTACTTC.

J is TRBJ1-5 and V is TRBV14; no clear D. V lost 1 base and J 1 base, leaving 8 bases between the germline ends. The CDR3 loop spans 15 amino acids. In germline, CDR1 is SGHDN, CDR2 FVKESK. The CDR3, as DNA: TGTGCCAGCAGCCAAGGTGCTGGAAGCAATCAGCCCCAGCATTTT. Protein sequence: CASSQGAGSNQPQHF.

This chain uses TRBV5-5 with TRBJ2-3; 7 bases align to TRBD2. The CDR3 contains 15 residues. V trimming: 6 bases; J trimming: 2 bases; junction bases outside the gene matches: 9. Germline CDR1 is SGHKS and CDR2 is YYEKEE (reference sequence). The CDR3 is CASKLESGDTDTQYF. The CDR3 region has the DNA TGTGCCAGCAAGCTTGAGAGCGGGGACACAGATACGCAGTATTTT.

This chain joins TRBV27 and TRBJ2-1, with unresolved D. Germline lookup yields CDR1 MNHEY and CDR2 SMNVEV (reference sequence). Trimming stripped 5 bases from V and 12 bases from J, with 14 bases between. The CDR3 has 12 amino acids. In DNA form, the CDR3 reads TGTGCCAGCAGTAACCACTACCTTCTGCAGTTCTTC. It translates to CASSNHYLLQFF.

J is TRBJ1-2 and V is TRBV4-3; D remains unclear. Germline V lookup: CDR1 LGHNA, CDR2 YSLEER. The CDR3 is 14 amino acids. The V end was cut by 1 base, the J end by 4 bases, with 10 bases between. The DNA for the CDR3 is TGCGCCAGCAGCCAAGCCCGCGGAGGCTATGGCTACACCTTC. Its translation: CASSQARGGYGYTF.

This chain joins TRBV5-6 and TRBJ2-5, with TRBD2 identical over 11 bases. V lost 0 bases to trimming and J lost 5 bases; unmatched junction nucleotides: 9. The germline V gene encodes CDR1 SGHDT and CDR2 YYEEEE. The length of the CDR3 is 17 residues. The CDR3 is CASSLGLLAGGPETQYF. The CDR3 DNA sequence: TGTGCCAGCAGCTTGGGTTTATTAGCGGGAGGGCCTGAGACCCAGTACTTC. The whole variable domain, filled in from reference TRBV5-6 and TRBJ2-5, reads DAGVTQSPTHLIKTRGQQVTLRCSPKSGHDTVSWYQQALGQGPQFIFQYYEEEERQRGNFPDRFSGHQFPNYSSELNVNALLLGDSALYLCASSLGLLAGGPETQYFGPGTRLLVL.

This chain joins TRBV19 and TRBJ2-2; D is possibly TRBD1 (6 bases). CDR3 size: 14 residues. Trimming stripped 7 bases from V and 2 bases from J, with 11 bases between. The germline CDR1 and CDR2 sequences are LNHDA and SQIVND (reference sequence). CDR3 sequence: CASTPTGNTGELFF. CDR3 coding DNA: TGTGCCAGTACCCCGACAGGAAACACCGGGGAGCTGTTTTTT.

Only one count was recorded for this clone. The chain joins TRBV2 to TRBJ2-7; 12 nucleotides match TRBD1. The length of the CDR3 is 14 residues. Germline CDR1 reads SNHLY; CDR2 reads FYNNEI. The J segment lost 4 bases and the V segment lost 6 bases, leaving 4 bases of the junction unmatched. This chain's CDR3 is CASSLGQGAYEQYF. In DNA form, the CDR3 reads TGTGCCAGCAGCCTGGGACAGGGGGCTTACGAGCAGTACTTC.

The chain links TRBV5-8 to TRBJ1-5; D gene ambiguous. Trimming cost V 2 bases and J 3 bases, with 15 bases left between them. The germline V gene has CDR1 SGHTS and CDR2 YDEGEE. This CDR3 has 16 residues. CDR3 sequence: CASSLSYSHYNQPQHF. In DNA form, the CDR3 reads TGTGCCAGCAGCTTATCTTACAGCCACTACAATCAGCCCCAGCATTTT.

The J gene is TRBJ2-3, the V gene TRBV5-1, with D possibly matching TRBD2 (6 bases). Germline-derived CDR1 and CDR2 are SGHRS and YFSETQ. This CDR3 is 17 amino acids long. Deletions cut 4 bases from V and 0 bases from J, with 18 bases between. The CDR3 DNA reads TGCGCCAGCAGCGTCGACCTCCGCGGGATTAGCACAGATACGCAGTATTTT. It is translated as CASSVDLRGISTDTQYF.

The chain employs TRBV5-1 and TRBJ2-5; D ambiguous. V lost 2 bases and J lost 1, with 6 bases in between. Germline lookup yields CDR1 SGHRS and CDR2 YFSETQ. The CDR3 has 13 residues. DNA of the CDR3: TGCGCCAGCAGCTTAGGCCCCCAAGAGACCCAGTACTTC. It specifies CASSLGPQETQYF.